The text below deals with one TCR beta chain. This entry is derived from a study of shared clonotypes between healthy human individuals. Every immunoSEQ plate was one replicate of a subset's evenly spread DNA. Authors' processing steps: ImmunoSEQ only sent back junction sequences with no quality scores, so filtering was done differently. Libraries were prepared by immunoSEQ multiplex PCR; TCRdb keeps only in-frame clonotypes and omits some of them. Clonal size and the V and J genes are those of that table, whereas D and trimming came from the DNA. This table holds hundreds of thousands of clones, just over 75% found once. The V gene lost 3 bases and the J gene lost 0 bases, with 12 bases spanning the gap. CDR1 and CDR2 from the germline V gene are SNHLY and FYNNEI. CDR3 size: 16 residues. About 90 million PBMCs per unsorted sample were used for genomic DNA.

This sequence originates from a woman aged 40 to 55 in good health. Some clones in this sample may be carry-over from other donors' samples. Source material: PBMCs. This rearrangement joins TRBV2 to TRBJ1-3, with D unresolved. CDR3 bases: TGTGCCAGCAGTGACCCCGGTGTAGGCTCTGGAAACACCATATATTTT. Translated, it gives CASSDPGVGSGNTIYF.